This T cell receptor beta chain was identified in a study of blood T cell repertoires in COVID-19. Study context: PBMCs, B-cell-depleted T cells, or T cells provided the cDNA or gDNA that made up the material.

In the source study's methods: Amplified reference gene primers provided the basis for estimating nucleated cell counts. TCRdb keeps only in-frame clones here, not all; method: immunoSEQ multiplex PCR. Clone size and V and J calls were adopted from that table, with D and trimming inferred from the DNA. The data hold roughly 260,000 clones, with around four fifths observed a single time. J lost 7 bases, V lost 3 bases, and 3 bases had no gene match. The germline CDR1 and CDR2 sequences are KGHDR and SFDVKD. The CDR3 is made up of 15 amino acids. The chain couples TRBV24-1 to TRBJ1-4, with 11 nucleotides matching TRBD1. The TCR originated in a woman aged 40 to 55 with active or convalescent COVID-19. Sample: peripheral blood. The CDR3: CATSDAGTGGEKLFF. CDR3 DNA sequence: TGTGCCACCAGTGATGCCGGGACAGGGGGTGAAAAACTGTTTTTT.